This T cell receptor beta chain was profiled in a study of blood T cell repertoires in COVID-19. As for the study in general: The cDNA or gDNA used as material had been derived from T cells, B-cell-depleted T cells, or PBMCs.

Authors' processing steps: Reference gene primers were amplified, and this amplification served to estimate nucleated cell counts. Sequencing used immunoSEQ multiplex PCR; TCRdb keeps in-frame clones, though not all of them. V, J and clone size derive from that table, while D and trimming were established from the DNA sequence. The repertoire holds some 400,000 clones, with approximately 92% as singletons. With 5 bases removed from V and 2 bases from J, the gap between germline ends came to 9 bases. CDR3 length equals 14 residues. CDR1 is MDHEN and CDR2 is SYDVKM in the germline V gene. Specimen: PBMCs or T cells enriched from blood (not recorded which). This chain uses TRBV28 with TRBJ2-2, with D possibly being TRBD2 (6 bases). This receptor was identified in a man under 40 who had recovered from COVID-19. The CDR3 loop reads CASSPGLNTGELFF. The CDR3, as DNA: TGTGCCAGCAGTCCGGGACTTAACACCGGGGAGCTGTTTTTT.